Shown below are 26 T cell receptor beta chains from a single sample sequenced in a study of T cell changes during pregnancy in multiple sclerosis. The assay was immunoSEQ multiplex PCR, and TCRdb's table has in-frame clones only and misses some. This repertoire shows about 120,000 clones, approximately 93% found once; its top ten account for less than 7.5%. Here the sequenced sample was peripheral blood, taken before pregnancy. These receptors all stem from a female donor with multiple sclerosis, enrolled in a pregnancy study.

Concerning this clone itself: Mismatch with germline at one junction end may stem from a read error. The V gene is TRBV7-9, the J gene TRBJ1-2; D is perhaps TRBD1 (6 bases). Per germline, CDR1 SEHNR and CDR2 FQNEAQ (reference sequence). This CDR3 contains 12 residues. The CDR3 region is CASSLQDRTEVF. The CDR3 DNA follows: TGTGCCAGCAGCTTACAGGATCGGACAGAGGTCTTC.

In DNA, the CDR3 is TGTGCCAGCTCGGGACTAGCGGGCTACGAGCAGTACTTC. It yields the protein CASSGLAGYEQYF. This chain joins TRBV25-1 and TRBJ2-7; 12 nucleotides line up with TRBD2. Germline V CDR1 and CDR2: MGHDK, SYGVNS. The CDR3 length is 13 residues. After removal of 8 bases from V and 3 bases from J, the junction contained 2 bases not matched to a gene.

V usage is TRBV5-1 and J usage is TRBJ2-7; 9 bases map to TRBD1. The J segment lost 1 base and the V segment lost 4 bases, leaving 3 bases of the junction unmatched. Germline V gives CDR1 SGHRS, CDR2 YFSETQ. The CDR3 is 14 residues long. CDR3 DNA: TGCGCCAGCAGCCCAGACAGGGGGTCCTACGAGCAGTACTTC. It encodes CASSPDRGSYEQYF.

This clone was seen a single time. The V and J genes are TRBV7-9 and TRBJ2-3; 9 nucleotides line up with TRBD2. V lost 5 bases and J lost 2; bases outside the gene matches: 8. The CDR3 covers 16 residues. The germline gives CDR1 SEHNR, CDR2 FQNEAQ (reference sequence). CDR3 coding DNA: TGTGCCAGCAGCCCCTTTAGCGGGGGATACACAGATACGCAGTATTTT. It translates to CASSPFSGGYTDTQYF.

The V call is TRBV7-3, the J call TRBJ2-5, with 9 bases fitting TRBD1. V trimming: 5 bases; J trimming: 6 bases; junction bases outside the gene matches: 7. Germline V CDR1 and CDR2: SGHTA, FQGTGA. The CDR3 sequence is 14 residues long. The CDR3 DNA reads as TGTGCCAGCAGCCCGGGACAGGGAATGAAGACCCAGTACTTC. Its protein product is CASSPGQGMKTQYF.

J is TRBJ1-3 and V is TRBV5-1; D is undetermined. The CDR3 loop spans 16 amino acids. Germline loops: CDR1 SGHRS, CDR2 YFSETQ. The ends were cut back, 4 bases at V and 2 bases at J, with 16 bases in the middle. The CDR3 DNA reads as TGCGCCAGCAGCGACACCGTCCGTTCCCCTGGAAACACCATATATTTT. Its translation: CASSDTVRSPGNTIYF. Drawing the rest from reference TRBV5-1 and TRBJ1-3, the complete variable domain is KAGVTQTPRYLIKTRGQQVTLSCSPISGHRSVSWYQQTPGQGLQFLFEYFSETQRNKGNFPGRFSGRQFSNSRSEMNVSTLELGDSALYLCASSDTVRSPGNTIYFGEGSWLTVV.

This rearrangement joins TRBV6-1 to TRBJ1-1; a weak D match, TRBD1 (6 bases). This CDR3 region has 14 residues. Germline-derived CDR1 and CDR2 are MNHNS and SASEGT. V dropped 6 bases and J dropped 3 bases, with 14 bases sitting between them. The CDR3 sequence is CASRGTPSDTEAFF. CDR3 sequence (DNA): TGTGCCAGCAGGGGGACACCGTCGGACACTGAAGCTTTCTTT.

This clone was seen just once. The rearrangement uses TRBV2 and TRBJ2-3; 9 nucleotides agree with TRBD2. Trimming removed 9 bases from V and 2 bases from J; junction bases left unmatched: 6. Per the germline V gene, CDR1 is SNHLY and CDR2 is FYNNEI. This CDR3 region has 14 residues. CDR3 DNA sequence: TGTGCCAGAGGACTAGCGAGAAACACAGATACGCAGTATTTT. Residues: CARGLARNTDTQYF.

V gene TRBV29-1 combines with J gene TRBJ2-1; 10 bases map to TRBD2. The CDR3 is 13 residues long. The ends lost 4 bases at V and 9 bases at J; junction bases unmatched: 6. Per the germline V gene, CDR1 is SQVTM and CDR2 is ANQGSEA. The CDR3 DNA reads TGCAGCGTTGGTAAAGCGGGGGGGAGTGAGCAGTTCTTC. Its protein is CSVGKAGGSEQFF.

The rearrangement links TRBV6-6 to TRBJ1-2; 9 bases match TRBD1. CDR1 and CDR2 (germline): MNHNY, SVGAGI (reference sequence). This CDR3 comprises 15 residues. The junction had 11 bases not matched to a gene; V was cut back by 7 bases and J by 5 bases. The CDR3 protein is CASTVQGQGGYGYTF. DNA of the CDR3: TGTGCCAGCACAGTACAGGGACAGGGAGGGTATGGCTACACCTTC.

The chain couples TRBV9 to TRBJ2-3, with D possibly matching TRBD2 (6 bases). Germline V lookup: CDR1 SGDLS, CDR2 YYNGEE. V was pared by 0 bases and J by 2 bases, with 10 bases between. The CDR3 totals 15 residues. The CDR3 region has the DNA TGTGCCAGCAGCGTAGTGGGGGGAGCCACAGATACGCAGTATTTT. Amino acid sequence: CASSVVGGATDTQYF.

The V call is TRBV25-1, the J call TRBJ1-6; unclear D gene. CDR1 and CDR2 from the germline V gene are MGHDK and SYGVNS. V lost 8 bases and J 0 bases, leaving 8 bases between the germline ends. The CDR3 spans 14 residues. The CDR3 spells CASRSISYNSPLHF. The CDR3 DNA reads TGTGCCAGCCGATCTATCTCCTATAATTCACCCCTCCACTTT.

The CDR3 loop reads CASSPDTGAASYEQYF. CDR3 DNA sequence: TGTGCCAGCAGCCCAGACACAGGGGCTGCCTCCTACGAGCAGTACTTC. The J gene is TRBJ2-7, the V gene TRBV5-6; 7 bases align to TRBD1. The CDR3 extends over 16 amino acids. Germline CDR1 SGHDT, CDR2 YYEEEE. Germline trimming cut 4 bases from V and 0 bases from J; bases unmatched to any gene: 10.

The CDR3 nucleotides read TGTGCCAGCAGCTTACGGACAGGGGGTAATTCACCCCTCCACTTT. This codes for CASSLRTGGNSPLHF. The genes are TRBV5-6 and TRBJ1-6; 10 nucleotides match TRBD1. V lost 2 bases to trimming and J lost 6 bases; unmatched junction nucleotides: 2. Germline V gives CDR1 SGHDT, CDR2 YYEEEE. This CDR3 has 15 residues.

This chain connects TRBV5-6 to TRBJ1-5; no firm D call. V lost 4 bases to trimming and J lost 7 bases, with 9 bases between them. This CDR3 region has 12 residues. Germline lookup yields CDR1 SGHDT and CDR2 YYEEEE. CDR3 loop: CASSLGSQPQHF. The CDR3 nucleotides read TGTGCCAGCAGCCTCGGGTCCCAGCCCCAGCATTTT.

This rearrangement joins TRBV4-1 to TRBJ2-5, with TRBD2 matching over 16 bases. This CDR3 has 19 amino acids. Germline V lookup: CDR1 MGHRA, CDR2 YSYEKL. The trim removed 3 bases at V and 4 bases at J, leaving 11 bases unmatched. DNA of the CDR3: TGCGCCAGCAGCCACCCGGGACTAGCGGGGGGGAGTGATCGAGAGACCCAGTACTTC. Translating it yields CASSHPGLAGGSDRETQYF.

The chain joins TRBV18 to TRBJ1-1, with D maybe TRBD1 (6 bases). This CDR3 contains 12 residues. CDR1 and CDR2 (germline): KGHSH, LQKENI. Trimming stripped 6 bases from V and 5 bases from J, with 10 bases between. The CDR3 spells CASSDTGTEAFF. The CDR3 DNA sequence: TGTGCCAGCTCGGATACAGGGACTGAAGCTTTCTTT.

CDR3 DNA sequence: TGTGCCAGCAGCTTCGGCACAGATACGCAGTATTTT. Its translation: CASSFGTDTQYF. The J gene is TRBJ2-3, the V gene TRBV7-9; D ambiguous. CDR1 is SEHNR and CDR2 is FQNEAQ in the germline V gene (reference sequence). With 3 bases removed from V and 1 base from J, the gap between germline ends came to 2 bases. The CDR3 totals 12 residues. Variable domain in full (rest from reference TRBV7-9 and TRBJ2-3): DTGVSQNPRHKITKRGQNVTFRCDPISEHNRLYWYRQTLGQGPEFLTYFQNEAQLEKSRLLSDRFSAERPKGSFSTLEIQRTEQGDSAMYLCASSFGTDTQYFGPGTRLTVL.

The J gene is TRBJ1-1, the V gene TRBV18, with 7 bases aligning to TRBD1. The junction had 9 bases not matched to a gene; V was cut back by 1 base and J by 4 bases. This CDR3 has 16 amino acids. Germline lookup yields CDR1 KGHSH and CDR2 LQKENI. CDR3: CASSPQGTVVGTEAFF. The CDR3 DNA follows: TGTGCCAGCTCACCACAGGGGACAGTGGTTGGCACTGAAGCTTTCTTT. The full variable domain, in which reference TRBV18 and TRBJ1-1 provide the parts outside the CDR3, is NAGVMQNPRHLVRRRGQEARLRCSPMKGHSHVYWYRQLPEEGLKFMVYLQKENIIDESGMPKERFSAEFPKEGPSILRIQQVVRGDSAAYFCASSPQGTVVGTEAFFGQGTRLTVV.

The chain employs TRBV5-4 and TRBJ1-2; D may be TRBD1 (5 bases). Germline-derived CDR1 and CDR2 are SGHNT and YYREEE (reference sequence). V lost 5 bases and J 4 bases, leaving 18 bases between the germline ends. The length of the CDR3 is 15 residues. In DNA form, the CDR3 reads TGTGCCAGCAGTCGCGACAGTGGCGGTGCCTATGGCTACACCTTC. The encoded protein is CASSRDSGGAYGYTF. The full variable domain, with the rest looked up from reference TRBV5-4 and TRBJ1-2, is ETGVTQSPTHLIKTRGQQVTLRCSSQSGHNTVSWYQQALGQGPQFIFQYYREEENGRGNFPPRFSGLQFPNYSSELNVNALELDDSALYLCASSRDSGGAYGYTFGSGTRLTVV.

The V and J genes are TRBV7-9 and TRBJ2-1; 10 bases line up with TRBD1. Germline V lookup: CDR1 SEHNR, CDR2 FQNEAQ (reference sequence). J lost 7 bases, V lost 0 bases, and 6 bases had no gene match. The CDR3 has 16 amino acids. The CDR3 DNA is TGTGCCAGCAGCTTAGCGAGAGACAGGGGGCGGAATGAGCAGTTCTTC. It encodes CASSLARDRGRNEQFF.

V and J are TRBV7-8 and TRBJ2-7; D is undetermined. The CDR3 length is 12 residues. Trimming removed 0 bases from V and 6 bases from J, with 6 bases in between. The germline CDR1 and CDR2 sequences are SGHVS and FQNEAQ. As DNA, the CDR3 is TGTGCCAGCAGCTTAGCAGGAGCCGAGCAGTACTTC. Its protein is CASSLAGAEQYF.

This clone was seen only once. The chain is built from TRBV27 and TRBJ2-7; the D gene is possibly TRBD1 (5 bases). This CDR3 contains 14 residues. The germline CDR1 and CDR2 sequences are MNHEY and SMNVEV (reference sequence). V gave up 1 base and J gave up 2 bases, with 9 bases separating them. CDR3 loop: CASSLWGPTYEQYF. The CDR3 DNA is TGTGCCAGCAGTTTATGGGGCCCTACCTACGAGCAGTACTTC.

The chain carries TRBV28 and TRBJ1-1, with D possibly being TRBD1 (5 bases). The ends were cut back, 7 bases at V and 0 bases at J, with 15 bases in the middle. CDR1 and CDR2 (germline): MDHEN, SYDVKM. The CDR3 covers 15 residues. CDR3 DNA: TGTGCCAGCACCCGGGGCGGGAACATGAACACTGAAGCTTTCTTT. It yields the protein CASTRGGNMNTEAFF.

This CDR3 is CASSYPQGWETQYF. For the CDR3, the DNA is TGTGCCAGCAGCTACCCGCAGGGTTGGGAGACCCAGTACTTC. V gene TRBV7-2 combines with J gene TRBJ2-5, with a tentative D call TRBD1 (5 bases). The germline V and J ends were trimmed by 4 bases and 5 bases, with 14 bases remaining between them. The CDR3 consists of 14 residues. Looked up from germline, CDR1 is SGHTA and CDR2 is FQGNSA.

The rearrangement links TRBV6-1 to TRBJ1-5; 9 bases are shared with TRBD1. The germline gives CDR1 MNHNS, CDR2 SASEGT. J was trimmed by 2 bases and V by 3 bases; bases with no gene match: 2. The CDR3 runs to 15 residues. In DNA, the CDR3 is TGTGCCAGCAGTGATCGGACAGGGGGCAATCAGCCCCAGCATTTT. Protein sequence: CASSDRTGGNQPQHF.